These T cell receptor beta chains were read from a single sample in a study of blood T cell repertoires in COVID-19. The assay was immunoSEQ multiplex PCR, and TCRdb's table has in-frame clones only and misses some. Of 90,000 to 120,000 clones listed, around nine tenths are singletons. The sample was peripheral blood. The source is a woman aged 30 to 39 with acute or convalescent COVID-19. CDR3s leave out the opening cysteine and the closing phenylalanine or tryptophan.

v_call: TRBV2
cdr3_length: 14
j_call: TRBJ1-2
cdr3_aa: ARDRDSITTNYGYT

v_call: TRBV4-2
cdr3_length: 14
j_call: TRBJ1-6
cdr3_aa: ASSQQPTGGNSPLH

v_call: TRBV7-8
cdr3_length: 13
j_call: TRBJ2-1
cdr3_aa: ASSLGTSTYNEQF

v_call: TRBV10-3
cdr3_length: 13
j_call: TRBJ2-2
cdr3_aa: AVGTSGISVGELF

v_call: TRBV7-2
cdr3_length: 15
j_call: TRBJ1-3
cdr3_aa: ASSLDPGWNSGNTIY

v_call: TRBV6-2/TRBV6-3
cdr3_length: 14
j_call: TRBJ1-5
cdr3_aa: ASSYIRGPVNQPQH

v_call: TRBV25-1
cdr3_length: 13
j_call: TRBJ2-2
cdr3_aa: ASTPPGPGTGELF

v_call: TRBV5-5
cdr3_length: 12
j_call: TRBJ1-3
cdr3_aa: ASSLENSGNTIY

v_call: TRBV7-2
cdr3_length: 11
j_call: TRBJ2-2
cdr3_aa: ASSYIRTGELF

v_call: TRBV10-1
cdr3_length: 12
j_call: TRBJ2-1
cdr3_aa: ASSLSHTYNEQF

v_call: TRBV4-2
cdr3_length: 13
j_call: TRBJ2-1
cdr3_aa: ASSRWTEDYNEQF

v_call: TRBV5-1
cdr3_length: 11
j_call: TRBJ1-1
cdr3_aa: ASSSLQVEKAF

v_call: TRBV7-9
cdr3_length: 15
j_call: TRBJ1-1
cdr3_aa: ASSLVGARYYMTEAF

v_call: TRBV4-1
cdr3_length: 13
j_call: TRBJ1-4
cdr3_aa: ASSQGRGQGEKLF

v_call: TRBV15
cdr3_length: 11
j_call: TRBJ2-1
cdr3_aa: ATTSGRAHEQF

v_call: TRBV11-1
cdr3_length: 12
j_call: TRBJ1-2
cdr3_aa: ASSLKNTVYGYT

v_call: TRBV2
cdr3_length: 13
j_call: TRBJ1-2
cdr3_aa: ASSELARGQGGYT

v_call: TRBV7-9
cdr3_length: 14
j_call: TRBJ1-1
cdr3_aa: ASSLAPRVRETEAF

v_call: TRBV7-2
cdr3_length: 12
j_call: TRBJ2-7
cdr3_aa: ASTLGRGSYEQY

v_call: TRBV7-3
cdr3_length: 11
j_call: TRBJ1-1
cdr3_aa: ASSLVVRTEAF

v_call: TRBV5-4
cdr3_length: 12
j_call: TRBJ1-2
cdr3_aa: ASSFQGGNYGYT

v_call: TRBV19
cdr3_length: 12
j_call: TRBJ1-1
cdr3_aa: ASSIGAEETEAF

v_call: TRBV6-2/TRBV6-3
cdr3_length: 14
j_call: TRBJ2-4
cdr3_aa: ASSYYKGMTKNIQY

v_call: TRBV6-6
cdr3_length: 10
j_call: TRBJ2-5
cdr3_aa: ASSYSLAVQY

v_call: TRBV5-1
cdr3_length: 12
j_call: TRBJ1-1
cdr3_aa: ASTAQQGNTEAF

v_call: TRBV9
cdr3_length: 13
j_call: TRBJ1-1
cdr3_aa: ASSVAPTGALEAF

v_call: TRBV15
cdr3_length: 14
j_call: TRBJ1-5
cdr3_aa: ATSRGVQSGNQPQH

v_call: TRBV2
cdr3_length: 13
j_call: TRBJ1-5
cdr3_aa: ASSGQGAGYQPQH

v_call: TRBV7-8
cdr3_length: 13
j_call: TRBJ1-5
cdr3_aa: ASSRADISNQPQH

v_call: TRBV4-2
cdr3_length: 14
j_call: TRBJ1-1
cdr3_aa: ASGSLRAEGDPEAF

v_call: TRBV2
cdr3_length: 11
j_call: TRBJ1-1
cdr3_aa: ASSGTRGTEAF

v_call: TRBV2
cdr3_length: 10
j_call: TRBJ2-3
cdr3_aa: ASTQLTDTQY

v_call: TRBV2
cdr3_length: 12
j_call: TRBJ2-5
cdr3_aa: ASRASGGGETQY

v_call: TRBV29-1
cdr3_length: 12
j_call: TRBJ2-3
cdr3_aa: SGSTGGSTDTQY

v_call: TRBV7-3
cdr3_length: 11
j_call: TRBJ2-5
cdr3_aa: ASSLASQETQY

v_call: TRBV4-2
cdr3_length: 17
j_call: TRBJ2-7
cdr3_aa: ASSHVNSGTSGSSYEQY

v_call: TRBV2
cdr3_length: 13
j_call: TRBJ1-4
cdr3_aa: ASSRDRGGDEKLF

v_call: TRBV7-3
cdr3_length: 17
j_call: TRBJ2-7
cdr3_aa: ASSPTGGGMGALSYEQY

v_call: TRBV15
cdr3_length: 14
j_call: TRBJ2-1
cdr3_aa: ATRPGSGSIVDEQF

v_call: TRBV18
cdr3_length: 11
j_call: TRBJ1-1
cdr3_aa: ASSRDSNTEAF

v_call: TRBV5-1
cdr3_length: 12
j_call: TRBJ2-2
cdr3_aa: ASSLDRNTGELF

v_call: TRBV28
cdr3_length: 14
j_call: TRBJ2-7
cdr3_aa: ASSRNRPPGTYEQY

v_call: TRBV19
cdr3_length: 11
j_call: TRBJ1-2
cdr3_aa: ASTLTANYGYT

v_call: TRBV4-3
cdr3_length: 13
j_call: TRBJ2-1
cdr3_aa: ASSQLRGDYNEQF

v_call: TRBV29-1
cdr3_length: 11
j_call: TRBJ1-4
cdr3_aa: SGSAGGNEKLF